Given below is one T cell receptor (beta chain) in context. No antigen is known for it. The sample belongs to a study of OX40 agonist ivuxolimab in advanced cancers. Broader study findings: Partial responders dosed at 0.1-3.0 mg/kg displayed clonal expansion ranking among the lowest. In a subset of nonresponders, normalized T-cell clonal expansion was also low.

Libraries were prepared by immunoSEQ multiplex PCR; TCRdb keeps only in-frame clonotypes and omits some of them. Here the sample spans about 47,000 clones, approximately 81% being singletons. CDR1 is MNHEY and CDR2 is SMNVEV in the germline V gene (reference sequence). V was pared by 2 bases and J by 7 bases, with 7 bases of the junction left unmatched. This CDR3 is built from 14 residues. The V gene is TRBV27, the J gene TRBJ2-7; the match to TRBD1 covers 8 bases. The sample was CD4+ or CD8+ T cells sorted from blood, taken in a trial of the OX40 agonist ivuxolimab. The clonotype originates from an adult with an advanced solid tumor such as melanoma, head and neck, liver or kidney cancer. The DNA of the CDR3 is TGTGCCAGCAGTTTACGACAGGGGACCGGGGAGCAGTACTTC. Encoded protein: CASSLRQGTGEQYF.